This T cell receptor (beta chain) was sequenced for a study of control samples from healthy donors and cancer patients. The CDR3 runs to 15 residues. Germline CDR1 reads SQVTM; CDR2 reads ANQGSEA. V was clipped by 1 base and J by 0 bases, with 12 bases between them. Using immunoSEQ multiplex PCR, the repertoire was profiled, and TCRdb retains in-frame clones only, with some absent. Among a few hundred thousand clones listed, about 93% were seen once. The genes are TRBV29-1 and TRBJ2-5, with D perhaps matching TRBD1 (6 bases). Material for sequencing was PBMCs. This TCR derives from a man aged 40-55 years with head and neck cancer. This chain's CDR3 is CSVEVSGTHQETQYF. The DNA of the CDR3 is TGCAGCGTTGAAGTTTCCGGGACACACCAAGAGACCCAGTACTTC.